This entry lists 15 T cell receptor beta chains sequenced from one sample in a study of shared clonotypes between healthy human individuals. Clones were read by immunoSEQ multiplex PCR, and TCRdb kept only the in-frame ones, dropping some. The table records about 2.2 million clones, roughly 93% of them present only once. Positive CCR7 selection of CD45RO-negative cells yielded the naive CD8 cells, and terminally differentiated effector memory CD45RA+ cells were excluded. Sequencing was done on a sample of naive CD8+ T cells from PBMCs. The receptors originated from a man aged 18-30 years in good health. Some clones in this sample may be carry-over from other donors' samples.

On this clone itself: Different DNA sequences within this sample yield the same CDR3. The chain is built from TRBV6-5 and TRBJ2-7; D may be TRBD2 (6 bases). CDR3 length: 15 residues. V lost 0 bases, J lost 2 bases, and 11 bases lay in between. The V gene's germline CDR1 is MNHEY and CDR2 SVGAGI. CDR3 protein: CASSYSPAGTYEQYF. The CDR3 DNA reads TGTGCCAGCAGTTACTCGCCCGCGGGAACCTACGAGCAGTACTTC.

The CDR3 protein is CASSPPLAGGTQYF. The CDR3 region has the DNA TGTGCCAGCTCACCACCCCTGGCGGGGGGGACCCAGTACTTC. The rearrangement uses TRBV18 and TRBJ2-5, with 8 bases matching TRBD2. Trimming cost V 0 bases and J 7 bases; bases outside gene matches: 4. From germline, CDR1 is KGHSH and CDR2 LQKENI. There are 14 residues in the CDR3.

The chain has TRBV11-2 and TRBJ1-1; weak D call: TRBD1 (5 bases). The CDR3 loop spans 13 amino acids. Germline V gene sequence: CDR1 SGHAT, CDR2 FQNNGV. The V end lost 4 bases, the J end lost 2 bases, and 8 bases lay between the germline ends. CDR3 residues: CASSSRVNTEAFF. Here the CDR3 DNA reads TGTGCCAGCAGCTCCAGGGTTAACACTGAAGCTTTCTTT.

A single count supports this clone. V gene TRBV7-8 combines with J gene TRBJ2-7; 8 nucleotides match TRBD1. This CDR3 comprises 15 residues. From germline, CDR1 is SGHVS and CDR2 FQNEAQ. V shed 1 base, J shed 2 bases, and the junction held 4 bases outside the gene matches. CDR3 in amino acids: CASSLVTGAPYEQYF. CDR3 DNA: TGTGCCAGCAGCTTAGTGACAGGGGCTCCCTACGAGCAGTACTTC.

Remarks on this clone: Other DNA sequences in the same sample also yield this CDR3. DNA for the CDR3: TGTGCCAGCAGTTTAAGGGACAGCACCTACGAGCAGTACTTC. It codes for CASSLRDSTYEQYF. The chain has TRBV27 and TRBJ2-7; 7 nucleotides match TRBD1. Germline V lookup: CDR1 MNHEY, CDR2 SMNVEV (reference sequence). V shed 2 bases, J shed 2 bases, and the junction held 3 bases outside the gene matches. The CDR3 is 14 amino acids.

The chain combines TRBV10-3 with TRBJ2-5, with D perhaps matching TRBD1 (6 bases). The end of the DNA is better explained by TRBJ2-7, so the J call may be wrong. The CDR3 is made up of 14 amino acids. Germline V gives CDR1 ENHRY, CDR2 SYGVKD. The CDR3 DNA reads as TGTGCCATCAGTGAGCTCCAGGGGCACTACGAGCAGTACTTC. It specifies CAISELQGHYEQYF.

J is TRBJ2-2 and V is TRBV5-6; 10 bases align to TRBD1. The CDR3 loop spans 14 amino acids. Germline values: CDR1 SGHDT, CDR2 YYEEEE. Losses at the gene ends were 7 bases for V and 0 bases for J; bases not matched to a gene: 0. CDR3 region: CASGQGANTGELFF. The DNA of the CDR3 is TGTGCCAGCGGACAGGGGGCGAACACCGGGGAGCTGTTTTTT.

V usage is TRBV5-4 and J usage is TRBJ2-2; D is tentatively TRBD1 or TRBD2 (5 bases each). Germline loops: CDR1 SGHNT, CDR2 YYREEE (reference sequence). The CDR3 runs 16 residues. The V end was cut by 3 bases, the J end by 7 bases, with 19 bases between. The CDR3 loop reads CASSSYPGTRGGELFF. The CDR3 DNA reads TGTGCCAGCAGCTCTTACCCGGGAACAAGGGGCGGGGAGCTGTTTTTT.

The rearrangement uses TRBV6-5 and TRBJ2-7; 7 bases align to TRBD1. Trimming took 6 bases from V and 0 from J; bases not matched to a gene: 8. From germline, CDR1 is MNHEY and CDR2 SVGAGI. The CDR3 extends over 15 amino acids. The CDR3 loop is CASRAGTDISYEQYF. Here the CDR3 DNA reads TGTGCCAGCAGGGCTGGGACAGATATCTCCTACGAGCAGTACTTC.

V is TRBV6-1 and J is TRBJ1-5; a possible D gene is TRBD1 (5 bases). The CDR3 spans 14 residues. Germline lookup yields CDR1 MNHNS and CDR2 SASEGT. V dropped 2 bases and J dropped 10 bases, with 15 bases sitting between them. CDR3 sequence reads: CASSEKLLRGPQHF. Here the CDR3 DNA reads TGTGCCAGCAGTGAAAAGCTATTGAGGGGTCCCCAGCATTTT.

V usage is TRBV5-8 and J usage is TRBJ1-5; tentative D call: TRBD1 (5 bases). V gave up 4 bases and J gave up 3 bases, with 20 bases separating them. This CDR3 region has 17 residues. In germline, CDR1 is SGHTS, CDR2 YDEGEE. The CDR3 region is CASSLAPSRGDNQPQHF. CDR3 sequence (DNA): TGTGCCAGCAGCCTGGCCCCTAGTAGGGGAGACAATCAGCCCCAGCATTTT.

The chain couples TRBV28 to TRBJ1-1; D is undetermined. V was trimmed by 3 bases and J by 0 bases, leaving 8 bases between them. Germline loops: CDR1 MDHEN, CDR2 SYDVKM. This CDR3 contains 14 residues. CDR3 sequence (DNA): TGTGCCAGCAGTTTTGCGACGGTGAACACTGAAGCTTTCTTT. It specifies CASSFATVNTEAFF.

A note on this clone: The identical CDR3 is also encoded by other nucleotide sequences in the sample. The rearrangement joins TRBV27 to TRBJ2-1; no reliable D call. The CDR3 sequence is 15 residues long. CDR1 and CDR2 (germline): MNHEY, SMNVEV (reference sequence). Trimming removed 1 base at V and 0 bases at J, with 7 bases between. The DNA of the CDR3 is TGTGCCAGCAGTTTATATCGGAGCTCCTACAATGAGCAGTTCTTC. Protein: CASSLYRSSYNEQFF.

The V gene is TRBV5-1, the J gene TRBJ2-7, with TRBD2 as a possible D gene (5 bases). The CDR3 extends over 15 amino acids. Germline CDR1 reads SGHRS; CDR2 reads YFSETQ. V lost 5 bases to trimming and J lost 3 bases, with 18 bases between them. This chain's CDR3 is CASRSGLAKGYEQYF. The CDR3 coding sequence is TGCGCCAGCAGATCCGGACTGGCAAAAGGCTACGAGCAGTACTTC.

The chain joins TRBV7-8 to TRBJ2-1, with TRBD2 matching 7 bases. CDR3 length: 17 amino acids. The V gene end was trimmed by 5 bases and the J gene end by 2 bases; junction bases not matched to a gene: 12. The germline CDR1 and CDR2 sequences are SGHVS and FQNEAQ. Written as DNA, the CDR3 is TGTGCCAGCAGCCCCGGCGGGGCGGGAGACCCCTACAATGAGCAGTTCTTC. Translating it yields CASSPGGAGDPYNEQFF.